The source of this T cell receptor (beta chain) is a study of T cells in tuberculosis. Cells were sorted from thawed PBMC rested overnight and stained with GMM-loaded CD1B tetramer, viability dye and anti-CD3. CD1B tetramers were loaded with Rhodococcus equi-derived C32 glucose monomycolate. Before cryopreservation, the sorted PBMC lost their CD14-expressing monocytes. Each donor contributed 80,000 to 100,000 sorted tetramer-negative cells. Between the trimmed V and J ends, which lost 1 base and 2 bases, there was a span of 14 bases. The CDR3 loop spans 17 amino acids. Germline CDR1 is LGHNA and CDR2 is YSLEER. Sequencing of TCR-alpha and TCR-beta chains was unpaired. Produced via immunoSEQ multiplex PCR; TCRdb's table is partial and in-frame only. The repertoire consists of 85,000 to 100,000 clones, with just over 90% occurring once and the leading ten covering around 1.8%.

The sample was CD1b-GMM tetramer-negative cells sorted from PBMCs. This receptor was taken from an adult woman with latent tuberculosis. V is TRBV4-3 and J is TRBJ1-4; no clear D gene. The CDR3 here is CASSQGQTRATNEKLFF. CDR3 coding DNA: TGCGCCAGCAGCCAAGGGCAGACGAGGGCTACTAATGAAAAACTGTTTTTT.